Listed below are T cell receptor beta chains from one sample, sequenced in a study of cytomegalovirus exposure and HLA in healthy donors. Profiling relied on immunoSEQ multiplex PCR, and the TCRdb table lists in-frame clones only, not all of them. Found here are almost 200,000 clones, roughly 77% of them singletons; the top ten hold around 0.42%. Sequencing used PBMCs. These TCRs come from a male donor in good health and CMV-seropositive. Each CDR3 is given with its conserved first and last residue. The order of the fields is J gene, D gene, V gene, CDR3 protein. D genes are given only for firm matches.

J gene: TRBJ2-1
D gene: .
V gene: TRBV19
CDR3 protein: CASSRRAYNEQFF

J gene: TRBJ1-2
D gene: .
V gene: TRBV6-5
CDR3 protein: CATALRGYGYTF

J gene: TRBJ1-2
D gene: TRBD1
V gene: TRBV5-1
CDR3 protein: CASSSRQGNYGYTF

J gene: TRBJ2-3
D gene: .
V gene: TRBV6-6
CDR3 protein: CASRPQATDTQYF

J gene: TRBJ2-4
D gene: TRBD2
V gene: TRBV5-6
CDR3 protein: CASSSGTSGRGNQYF

J gene: TRBJ2-1
D gene: TRBD1
V gene: TRBV4-1
CDR3 protein: CASSQESSRGPGFF

J gene: TRBJ1-5
D gene: .
V gene: TRBV5-6
CDR3 protein: CASHRQSNQPQHF

J gene: TRBJ1-1
D gene: TRBD1
V gene: TRBV7-9
CDR3 protein: CASSFRTGGWVEAFF

J gene: TRBJ2-3
D gene: TRBD2
V gene: TRBV7-3
CDR3 protein: CASSLSAGGPGTDTQYF

J gene: TRBJ2-3
D gene: TRBD1
V gene: TRBV28
CDR3 protein: CASSLKPGQGTYTQYF

J gene: TRBJ2-7
D gene: .
V gene: TRBV7-9
CDR3 protein: CASSLIRAGYEQYF

J gene: TRBJ2-7
D gene: TRBD1
V gene: TRBV5-8
CDR3 protein: CASSFRQGAYEQYF

J gene: TRBJ1-6
D gene: .
V gene: TRBV6-1
CDR3 protein: CASSEGAGYSPLHF

J gene: TRBJ2-6
D gene: .
V gene: TRBV7-9
CDR3 protein: CASSSTQVTAGANVLTF

J gene: TRBJ1-1
D gene: TRBD1
V gene: TRBV19
CDR3 protein: CASKAGGGNTEAFF

J gene: TRBJ2-7
D gene: .
V gene: TRBV5-1
CDR3 protein: CASSLGAHPGSGALYEQYF

J gene: TRBJ2-7
D gene: TRBD1
V gene: TRBV4-1
CDR3 protein: CASSQTTGTGDEQYF

J gene: TRBJ1-3
D gene: .
V gene: TRBV19
CDR3 protein: CASSRPGISGNTIYF

J gene: TRBJ2-2
D gene: TRBD1
V gene: TRBV11-3
CDR3 protein: CASSIQTGNTGELFF

J gene: TRBJ2-1
D gene: .
V gene: TRBV13
CDR3 protein: CASSLERFGGGRGEQFF

J gene: TRBJ2-1
D gene: TRBD2
V gene: TRBV9
CDR3 protein: CASSVDGGISYNEQFF

J gene: TRBJ2-1
D gene: TRBD2
V gene: TRBV7-2
CDR3 protein: CASSNHPTSGGANEQFF

J gene: TRBJ2-3
D gene: TRBD2
V gene: TRBV13
CDR3 protein: CASSLGIWTGGSGYTQYF

J gene: TRBJ2-7
D gene: .
V gene: TRBV6-5
CDR3 protein: CASSSTGVRNYEQYF

J gene: TRBJ2-2
D gene: TRBD1
V gene: TRBV7-2
CDR3 protein: CASSLAWGQGGELFF

J gene: .
D gene: TRBD2
V gene: TRBV7-2
CDR3 protein: CASSLAAWGGLSYEQYF

J gene: TRBJ2-1
D gene: .
V gene: TRBV4-1
CDR3 protein: CASSLGYNEQFF

J gene: TRBJ2-7
D gene: TRBD1
V gene: TRBV7-2
CDR3 protein: CASSSDRGRHARNYEQYF

J gene: TRBJ2-7
D gene: TRBD2
V gene: TRBV5-1
CDR3 protein: CASSWGLAGVGHEQYF

J gene: TRBJ2-3
D gene: TRBD1
V gene: TRBV7-2
CDR3 protein: CASSSGTGGTDTQYF

J gene: TRBJ1-2
D gene: TRBD1
V gene: TRBV14
CDR3 protein: CASSPTGANYGYTF

J gene: TRBJ2-6
D gene: TRBD1
V gene: TRBV5-6
CDR3 protein: CASSEPRDRSGANVLTF

J gene: TRBJ2-2
D gene: TRBD1
V gene: TRBV6-5
CDR3 protein: CASSRQGAGELFF

J gene: TRBJ2-7
D gene: TRBD2
V gene: TRBV4-2
CDR3 protein: CASSPAGTSEYEQYF

J gene: TRBJ2-7
D gene: TRBD2
V gene: TRBV5-1
CDR3 protein: CASSLKLASYEQYF

J gene: TRBJ1-4
D gene: .
V gene: TRBV30
CDR3 protein: CAWSQANEKLFF

J gene: TRBJ2-3
D gene: TRBD2
V gene: TRBV6-1
CDR3 protein: CASKVASGRSDTQYF